The 17 T cell receptor beta chains in this list originate from one sample, sequenced in a study of blood T cell repertoires in COVID-19 (dated by TCRdb to the early 2020s). The receptor library was made with the immunoSEQ multiplex PCR assay. Sourced from immuneACCESS, this table was stored by TCRdb with only in-frame sequences that have V and J called. A share of the clones is absent; for the studies checked, an unresolved V gene accounts for under half, and the remainder has no known explanation. The sample contains some 230,000 clones, approximately 80% of them found a single time. The top ten constitute approximately 15% of the sample. Material for sequencing was PBMCs or T cells enriched from blood (not recorded which). Receptors were obtained from a man in his forties who had recovered from COVID-19.

The chain is built from TRBV30 and TRBJ2-2; D not resolved. The CDR3 sequence is 12 residues long. Trimming left V 5 bases short and J 5 bases short, with 9 bases between. CDR1 and CDR2 (germline): GTSNPN, SVGIG (reference sequence). In nucleotides, the CDR3 is TGTGCCTGGGAGAAATATACCGGGGAGCTGTTTTTT. It translates to CAWEKYTGELFF.

This clone was seen a handful of times. This chain joins TRBV10-3 and TRBJ2-5; TRBD1 agrees at 11 bases. Trimming at V came to 7 bases and at J to 4 bases, leaving 8 bases not matched to a gene. Per germline, CDR1 ENHRY and CDR2 SYGVKD. The CDR3 loop spans 15 amino acids. CDR3 amino acids: CAIKRTGGLGETQYF. CDR3 in DNA: TGTGCCATCAAGCGGACAGGGGGCCTCGGAGAGACCCAGTACTTC.

J is TRBJ1-6 and V is TRBV6-4, with D hard to call. CDR1 and CDR2 from the germline V gene are MRHNA and SNTAGT. This CDR3 has 11 residues. V was cut by 4 bases and J by 10 bases, with 5 bases left in between. DNA of the CDR3: TGTGCCAGCAGTGCCAGATCACCCCTCCACTTT. Its translation: CASSARSPLHF.

This chain uses TRBV11-2 with TRBJ1-2, with a possible D match to TRBD1 (5 bases). The CDR3 is 15 amino acids. In germline, CDR1 is SGHAT, CDR2 FQNNGV. V was shortened by 5 bases and J by 1 base, with 14 bases between the two germline ends. DNA for the CDR3: TGTGCCAGCAGCCCGGGGGGGGGAATTAACTATGGCTACACCTTC. The encoded protein is CASSPGGGINYGYTF.

The V call is TRBV28, the J call TRBJ1-2; D gene ambiguous. CDR3 length equals 14 residues. Germline V lookup: CDR1 MDHEN, CDR2 SYDVKM. The V end lost 7 bases, the J end lost 4 bases, and 16 bases lay between the germline ends. The CDR3 region has the DNA TGTGCCAGCACCAGCCCGGCTCGAGGCTATGGCTACACCTTC. Residues: CASTSPARGYGYTF.

The chain is built from TRBV15 and TRBJ2-3; TRBD2 might be the D (6 bases). In germline, CDR1 is LNHNV, CDR2 YYDKDF (reference sequence). The CDR3 loop spans 15 amino acids. V was shortened by 1 base and J by 1 base, with 9 bases between the two germline ends. The CDR3 bases are TGTGCCACCAGCAGAGGGGGCGGGGGCACAGATACGCAGTATTTT. Residues: CATSRGGGGTDTQYF.

This sequence joins TRBV19 and TRBJ1-1; D ambiguous. Germline values: CDR1 LNHDA, CDR2 SQIVND (reference sequence). This CDR3 has 12 residues. Trimming took 7 bases from V and 9 from J, leaving 15 bases between them. In DNA form, the CDR3 reads TGTGCCAGTAATGGGCAGCTACTTCAAGCTTTCTTT. Translating it yields CASNGQLLQAFF.

The CDR3 coding sequence is TGTGCCAGCAGTGATTACACGCAGTACTTC. As protein: CASSDYTQYF. The J gene is TRBJ2-7, the V gene TRBV2, with unresolved D. Trimming cost V 3 bases and J 9 bases, with 6 bases left between them. Germline CDR1 reads SNHLY; CDR2 reads FYNNEI. The CDR3 covers 10 residues.

The V gene is TRBV5-1, the J gene TRBJ2-3; possibly TRBD1 for D (6 bases). The CDR3 has 14 amino acids. In germline, CDR1 is SGHRS, CDR2 YFSETQ. The V and J ends lost 1 base and 2 bases respectively, with 8 bases between them. For the CDR3, the DNA is TGCGCCAGCAGCTTGCAGGGACACACAGATACGCAGTATTTT. Its translation is CASSLQGHTDTQYF.

This chain links TRBV24-1 with TRBJ1-4; the D gene is possibly TRBD1 (5 bases). The V gene's germline CDR1 is KGHDR and CDR2 SFDVKD. CDR3 size: 16 residues. V was clipped by 3 bases and J by 3 bases, with 13 bases between them. CDR3 DNA: TGTGCCACCAGTGATAACACAGGCCAGCCTAATGAAAAACTGTTTTTT. Protein: CATSDNTGQPNEKLFF.

The chain employs TRBV30 and TRBJ1-2, with D possibly being TRBD1 (5 bases). CDR3 length equals 12 residues. The V gene's germline CDR1 is GTSNPN and CDR2 SVGIG (reference sequence). Deletions cut 5 bases from V and 7 bases from J, with 14 bases between. As DNA, the CDR3 is TGTGCCTGGGCCAGGCGGGGACGTGGCTACACCTTC. Translating gives CAWARRGRGYTF.

This chain uses TRBV6-2 or TRBV6-3 with TRBJ2-1, with a tentative D call TRBD2 (6 bases). CDR1 is MNHEY and CDR2 is SVGEGT in the germline V gene. Between the trimmed V and J ends, which lost 2 bases and 8 bases, there was a span of 16 bases. The CDR3 is 15 residues long. The CDR3 nucleotides read TGTGCCAGCAGTTACATTTTAGGGGACTCGGATGAGCAGTTCTTC. Amino acid sequence: CASSYILGDSDEQFF.

The rearrangement joins TRBV27 to TRBJ1-6; 7 bases are shared with TRBD1. Losses at the gene ends were 8 bases for V and 13 bases for J; bases not matched to a gene: 17. The CDR3 loop spans 15 amino acids. Germline V gives CDR1 MNHEY, CDR2 SMNVEV (reference sequence). The CDR3 reads CASGEQGPKNPPLHF. The CDR3 nucleotides read TGTGCCAGCGGGGAACAGGGGCCCAAGAACCCCCCCCTCCACTTT.

The chain uses TRBV5-1 and TRBJ2-7; 7 nucleotides match TRBD1. Germline CDR1 and CDR2: SGHRS and YFSETQ. The V segment lost 2 bases and the J segment 2 bases; nucleotides outside the gene matches: 4. This CDR3 region has 14 residues. CDR3 sequence (DNA): TGCGCCAGCAGCTTAGAGACAGGGACCTACGAGCAGTACTTC. It encodes CASSLETGTYEQYF.

In its sample, this clone was seen once. The same CDR3 arises from other DNA sequences in this sample as well. V is TRBV5-1 and J is TRBJ2-5, with 12 bases aligning to TRBD2. Per germline, CDR1 SGHRS and CDR2 YFSETQ. The CDR3 runs 15 residues. After removal of 0 bases from V and 3 bases from J, the junction contained 0 bases not matched to a gene. Written as DNA, the CDR3 is TGCGCCAGCAGCTTGGGACTAGCGGGGGAAGAGACCCAGTACTTC. Protein product: CASSLGLAGEETQYF.

This clone occurred a few times. DNA for the CDR3: TGTGCCAGCTCCGGACAGGCAAAGAGCTATGGCTACACCTTC. This sequence encodes CASSGQAKSYGYTF. The genes are TRBV6-5 and TRBJ1-2, with 7 bases fitting TRBD1. Germline loops: CDR1 MNHEY, CDR2 SVGAGI. V dropped 8 bases and J dropped 4; count of bases not matched to a gene: 10. This CDR3 has 14 amino acids.

This chain connects TRBV27 to TRBJ1-1; D not certain. CDR1 MNHEY and CDR2 SMNVEV come from the germline V gene (reference sequence). V was cut by 7 bases and J by 5 bases, with 17 bases left in between. The CDR3 length is 14 residues. CDR3 nucleotide sequence: TGTGCCAGCAACCCCTCTGTGCCGGGGACTGAAGCTTTCTTT. Its protein is CASNPSVPGTEAFF.